This T cell receptor beta chain comes out of a study of response to subunit inactivated influenza vaccine. TCRdb independently ran MiXCR on the RT-PCR reads; one entry per CDR3 protein. The profile shows fewer than 600,000 distinct CDR3 sequences, less than 7.5% of them singletons. This clonotype came up many times. Its antigen is currently unknown. General observations from the study: Authors suggested that a seasonal influenza vaccination recruits few new T cells each time.

Germline loops: CDR1 SEHNR, CDR2 FQNEAQ (reference sequence). With 4 bases removed from V and 0 bases from J, the gap between germline ends came to 6 bases. This CDR3 comprises 14 residues. The sequences come from PBMCs from blood, collected less than 30 months after vaccination. V and J are TRBV7-9 and TRBJ1-4, with D perhaps TRBD1 (5 bases). The source is a man aged 45 to 75 who received an inactivated influenza vaccine. The CDR3 nucleotides are TGTGCCAGCAGCTCCAGGGCAACTAATGAAAAACTGTTTTTT. Amino acid sequence: CASSSRATNEKLFF. Variable domain in full (rest from reference TRBV7-9 and TRBJ1-4): DTGVSQNPRHKITKRGQNVTFRCDPISEHNRLYWYRQTLGQGPEFLTYFQNEAQLEKSRLLSDRFSAERPKGSFSTLEIQRTEQGDSAMYLCASSSRATNEKLFFGSGTQLSVL.